This T cell receptor (beta chain) was captured in a study of Graves' ophthalmopathy and Graves' hyperthyroidism. Per the germline V gene, CDR1 is DFQATT and CDR2 is SNEGSKA (reference sequence). CDR3 length: 14 residues. V gave up 8 bases and J gave up 2 bases, with 19 bases separating them. Study results and limitations: Forecasting of ophthalmopathy progression by the model achieved 70.59% sensitivity and more than 72% specificity.

RNA transcripts were the source from which TCR beta CDR3 regions were amplified. Second-round multiplex PCR followed a first-round RT-PCR using HTBI primers. TCRdb reprocessed the multiplex PCR reads with MiXCR, giving one entry per CDR3 protein. Among 45,000 to 60,000 distinct CDR3 sequences, approximately 50% were seen once, and the ten largest hold 4.7%. This clonotype was seen at least ten times. Its antigen is as yet unknown. Sample: peripheral blood. The genes are TRBV20-1 and TRBJ2-7, with D maybe TRBD2 (6 bases). This sequence was found in an adult woman with Graves' ophthalmopathy. CDR3 residues: CSQPGTLPPYEQYF. The CDR3 coding sequence is TGCAGTCAACCCGGGACTCTGCCCCCCTACGAGCAGTACTTC.